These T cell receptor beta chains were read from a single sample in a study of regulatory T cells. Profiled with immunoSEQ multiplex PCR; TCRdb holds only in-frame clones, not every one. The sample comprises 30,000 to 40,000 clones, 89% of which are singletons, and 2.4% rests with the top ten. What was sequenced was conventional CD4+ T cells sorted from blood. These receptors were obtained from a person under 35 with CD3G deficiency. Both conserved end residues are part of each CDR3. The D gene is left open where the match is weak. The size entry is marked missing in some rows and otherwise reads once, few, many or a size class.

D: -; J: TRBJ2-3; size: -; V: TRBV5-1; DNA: TGCGCCAGCAGCTGGGGCTTCGCGGGTGTGGGGGATACGCAGTATTTT; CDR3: CASSWGFAGVGDTQYF
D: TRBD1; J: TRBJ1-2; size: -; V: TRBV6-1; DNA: TGTGCCAGCACCTTTTCCTGGGACAGTAGCTATGGCTACACCTTC; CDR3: CASTFSWDSSYGYTF
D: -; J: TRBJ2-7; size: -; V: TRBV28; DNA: TGTGCCAGCAGAGGCCAGGTCTTTGGCGAGCAGTACTTC; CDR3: CASRGQVFGEQYF
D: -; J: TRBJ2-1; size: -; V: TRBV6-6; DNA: -; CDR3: CASSSSTKWGGNEQFF
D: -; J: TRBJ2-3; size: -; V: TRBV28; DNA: TGTGCCAGCAGCCCTGGGGGCGGACAGAGAGTTAGGACGCAGTATTTT; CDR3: CASSPGGGQRVRTQYF
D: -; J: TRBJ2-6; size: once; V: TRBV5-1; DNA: TGCGCCAGCACTCAGGGTGCTGGGGCCAACGTCCTGACTTTC; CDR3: CASTQGAGANVLTF
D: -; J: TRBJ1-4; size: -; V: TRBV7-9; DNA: TGTGCCAGCAGCTTAACAGAACCGGGGGCTAATGAAAAACTGTTTTTT; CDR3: CASSLTEPGANEKLFF
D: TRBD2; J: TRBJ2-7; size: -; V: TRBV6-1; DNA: TGTGCCAGCAGTGAACAGCCTAGCGGGAGTGGGGAGCAGTACTTC; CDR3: CASSEQPSGSGEQYF
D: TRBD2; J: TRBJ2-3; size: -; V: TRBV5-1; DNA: TGCGCCAGCAAAGGAGCGGGAGTCGCAGATACGCAGTATTTT; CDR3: CASKGAGVADTQYF
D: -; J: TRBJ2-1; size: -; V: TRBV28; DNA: TGTGCCAGCAGTTCTCCATCCTACAATGAGCAGTTCTTC; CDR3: CASSSPSYNEQFF
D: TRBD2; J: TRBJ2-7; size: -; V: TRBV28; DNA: TGTGCCAGCAATAGCGGGAGCGGGGACGAGCAGTACTTC; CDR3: CASNSGSGDEQYF
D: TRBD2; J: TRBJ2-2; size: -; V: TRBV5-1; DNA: TGCGCCAGCAGCTTGACTAGCGGGAGGGACACCGGGGAGCTGTTTTTT; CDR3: CASSLTSGRDTGELFF
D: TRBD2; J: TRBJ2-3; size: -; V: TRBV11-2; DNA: TGTGCCAGCAGCCATGACCCCCCACTAGCGGGGGGAGAAACGCAGTATTTT; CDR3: CASSHDPPLAGGETQYF
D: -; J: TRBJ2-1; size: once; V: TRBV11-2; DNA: TGTGCCAGCAGCTCAAAGATCCTAAGCAATGAGCAGTTCTTC; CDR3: CASSSKILSNEQFF
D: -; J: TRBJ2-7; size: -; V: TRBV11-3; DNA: TGTGCCAGCAGCTTGGGACACTCCTACGAGCAGTACTTC; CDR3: CASSLGHSYEQYF
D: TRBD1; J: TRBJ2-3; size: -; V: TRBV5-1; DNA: TGCGCCAGCAGCGACAGGGGGGATACGCAGTATTTT; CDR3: CASSDRGDTQYF
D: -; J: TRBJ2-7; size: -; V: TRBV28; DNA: TGTGCCAGCAGTCCTCCTACAGGGTACGAGCAGTACTTC; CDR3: CASSPPTGYEQYF
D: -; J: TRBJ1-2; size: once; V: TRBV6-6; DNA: TGTGCCAGCACCAACGCGGCAGGAGCTAACTATGGCTACACCTTC; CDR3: CASTNAAGANYGYTF
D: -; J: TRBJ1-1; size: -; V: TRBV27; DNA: TGTGCCAGCAGATACTCCGCGAACACTGAAGCTTTCTTT; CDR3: CASRYSANTEAFF
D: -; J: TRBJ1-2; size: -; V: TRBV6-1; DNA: TGTGCCAGCAGCGAAGGACAGCTTAACTATGGCTACACCTTC; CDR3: CASSEGQLNYGYTF
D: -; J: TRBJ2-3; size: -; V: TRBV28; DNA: TGTGCCAGCAGTTCTTACTTCGGACGGACCAGAAATACGCAGTATTTT; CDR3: CASSSYFGRTRNTQYF
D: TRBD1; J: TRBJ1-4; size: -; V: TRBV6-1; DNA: TGTGCCAGCAGGGCGGACAGGGGGGCTAATGAAAAACTGTTTTTT; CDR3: CASRADRGANEKLFF
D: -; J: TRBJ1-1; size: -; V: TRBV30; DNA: TGTGCCTGGAGCCCTGTAGACAGGCGGGACACTGAAGCTTTCTTT; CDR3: CAWSPVDRRDTEAFF
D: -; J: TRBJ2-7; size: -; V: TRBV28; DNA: TGTGCCAGCAGTCCCTCTATGGGGACTTTCTACGAGCAGTACTTC; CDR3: CASSPSMGTFYEQYF
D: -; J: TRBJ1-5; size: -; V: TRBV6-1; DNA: TGTGCCAGCAGTGAACCTGGATATCAGCCCCAGCATTTT; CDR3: CASSEPGYQPQHF
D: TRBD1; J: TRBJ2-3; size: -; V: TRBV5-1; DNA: TGCGCCAGCAGCTCACAGGGGGCGAGCACAGATACGCAGTATTTT; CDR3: CASSSQGASTDTQYF
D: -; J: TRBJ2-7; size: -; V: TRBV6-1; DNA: TGTGCCAGCAGTTCCAGGTTTTACGAGCAGTACTTC; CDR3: CASSSRFYEQYF
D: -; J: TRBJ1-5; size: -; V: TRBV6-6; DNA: TGTGCCAGCACCGAACAGGATCAGCCCCAGCATTTT; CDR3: CASTEQDQPQHF
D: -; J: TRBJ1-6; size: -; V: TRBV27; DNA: TGTGCCAGCAGTTTCGGTCCCTTCTCACCCCTCCACTTT; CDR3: CASSFGPFSPLHF
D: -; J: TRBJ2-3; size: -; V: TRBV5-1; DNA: TGCGCCAGCAGCTTGGCCGACAGAGATACGCAGTATTTT; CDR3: CASSLADRDTQYF
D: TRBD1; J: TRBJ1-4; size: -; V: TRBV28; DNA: TGTGCCAGCAGTGACCCGGGACAGGGAGAAAAACTGTTTTTT; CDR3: CASSDPGQGEKLFF
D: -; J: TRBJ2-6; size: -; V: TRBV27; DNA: TGTGCCAGCAGCAGGGCTGGGGCCAACGTCCTGACTTTC; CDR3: CASSRAGANVLTF
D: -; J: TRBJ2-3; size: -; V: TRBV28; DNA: TGTGCCAGCAGTTTAGGGGGGCATACAGATACGCAGTATTTT; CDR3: CASSLGGHTDTQYF
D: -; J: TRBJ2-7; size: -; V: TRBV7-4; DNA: TGTGCCAGCTCCCTGCAGTACTTC; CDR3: CASSLQYF
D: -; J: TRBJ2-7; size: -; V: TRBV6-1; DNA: TGTGCCAGCAGTGAAGCTACTCCCAGCGCCCATCGAAAATACGAGCAGTACTTC; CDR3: CASSEATPSAHRKYEQYF
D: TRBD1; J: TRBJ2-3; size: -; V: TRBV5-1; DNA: TGCGCCAGCAGCTTTGGGACAGAAGGGGATACGCAGTATTTT; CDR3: CASSFGTEGDTQYF
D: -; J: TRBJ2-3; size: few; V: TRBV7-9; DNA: TGTGCCAGCAGCCCCCGGTGGGCTGGGGCAGATACGCAGTATTTT; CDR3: CASSPRWAGADTQYF